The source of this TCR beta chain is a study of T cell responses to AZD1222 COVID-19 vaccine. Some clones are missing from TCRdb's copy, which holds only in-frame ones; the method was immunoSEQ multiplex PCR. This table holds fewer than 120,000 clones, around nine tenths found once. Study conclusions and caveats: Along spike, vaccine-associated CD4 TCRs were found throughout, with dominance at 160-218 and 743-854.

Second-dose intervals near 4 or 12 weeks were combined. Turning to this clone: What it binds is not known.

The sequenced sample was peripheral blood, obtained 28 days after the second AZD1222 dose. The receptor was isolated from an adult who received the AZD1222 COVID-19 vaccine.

For the CDR3, the DNA is TGTGCCAGCAGGGGCCAGCGGGGCCCAACAACTAGCACAGATACGCAGTATTTT. Protein: CASRGQRGPTTSTDTQYF. The J gene is TRBJ2-3, the V gene TRBV4-2; TRBD2 aligns across 7 bases. J gave up 0 bases and V 6 bases, and 15 bases lay outside the gene matches. Germline CDR1 LGHNA, CDR2 YNFKEQ. The CDR3 contains 18 residues.